One sample yielded the 26 T cell receptor beta chains listed below, sequenced in a study of T cells in Graves' hyperthyroidism and ophthalmopathy. Regions amplified from RNA transcripts were the TCR beta CDR3 regions. HTBI primers drove first-round RT-PCR of the TCR CDR3. Each CDR3 protein gets one entry after TCRdb re-called the multiplex PCR reads with MiXCR. The sample lists 300,000 to 450,000 distinct CDR3 sequences, approximately 13% occurring once. Input material: blood. The receptors shown here come from a woman aged 18-35 years with Graves' hyperthyroidism.

This clonotype occurred many times. The chain combines TRBV6-1 with TRBJ2-7, with a possible D match to TRBD1 (5 bases). Deletions cut 5 bases from V and 4 bases from J, with 18 bases between. Germline loops: CDR1 MNHNS, CDR2 SASEGT. The CDR3 has 15 residues. This CDR3 reads CASSNPTQGWYEQYF. CDR3 bases: TGTGCCAGCAGTAACCCTACCCAGGGATGGTACGAGCAGTACTTC.

V usage is TRBV6-1 and J usage is TRBJ2-2; D perhaps matches TRBD1 (5 bases). Per germline, CDR1 MNHNS and CDR2 SASEGT. Trimming took 6 bases from V and 3 from J, leaving 11 bases between them. This CDR3 comprises 14 residues. The chain's CDR3 is CASRLQAYTGELFF. The CDR3 DNA is TGTGCCAGCAGGCTACAGGCGTACACCGGGGAGCTGTTTTTT.

With regard to this clonotype: A much larger clone lies one base from this, so it may be a read error. No conserved phenylalanine or tryptophan ends this CDR3, so it is likely a read error. The chain recombines TRBV6-1 with TRBJ2-7; tentative D call: TRBD1 (5 bases). V gave up 6 bases and J gave up 5 bases, with 20 bases separating them. Germline assignment: CDR1 MNHNS and CDR2 SASEGT. CDR3 size: 15 residues. In nucleotides, the CDR3 is TGTGCCAGCAGCCTGAGTAAGTCAGGGTCCCACGAGCAGTACCTC. Amino acids: CASSLSKSGSHEQYL.

This chain uses TRBV12-3 or TRBV12-4 with TRBJ2-3; 9 bases are a match to TRBD1. Losses at the gene ends were 2 bases for V and 1 base for J; bases not matched to a gene: 4. This CDR3 comprises 16 residues. The CDR3 coding sequence is TGTGCCAGCAGTTTACCCCGGGACAGGGGCACAGATACGCAGTATTTT. It encodes CASSLPRDRGTDTQYF.

The V and J genes are TRBV7-9 and TRBJ2-3; 8 bases are shared with TRBD2. There are 16 residues in the CDR3. CDR1 is SEHNR, CDR2 FQNEAQ, per germline (reference sequence). Unmatched junction bases numbered 8, after V lost 5 bases and J lost 1 base. The CDR3 sequence: CASSPSGGRRTDTQYF. The CDR3 DNA reads as TGTGCCAGCAGCCCCAGCGGGGGAAGACGCACAGATACGCAGTATTTT.

This clonotype was counted ten times or more. The chain employs TRBV6-1 and TRBJ2-7, with D perhaps matching TRBD1 (10 bases). This CDR3 spans 15 amino acids. The germline CDR1 and CDR2 sequences are MNHNS and SASEGT. The ends were cut back, 5 bases at V and 4 bases at J, with 18 bases in the middle. The CDR3 protein is CASSSGGTGAYEQYF. DNA of the CDR3: TGTGCCAGCAGTAGCGGGGGGACAGGGGCGTACGAGCAGTACTTC.

This clonotype was observed a few times. The rearrangement joins TRBV2 to TRBJ2-7, with D possibly matching TRBD1 (5 bases). The CDR3 is 14 amino acids. V shed 2 bases and J shed 3 bases, with 11 bases lying between them. Looked up from germline, CDR1 is SNHLY and CDR2 is FYNNEI. CDR3 in amino acids: CASSERQKNYEQYF. CDR3 DNA: TGTGCCAGCAGTGAAAGACAGAAGAACTACGAGCAGTACTTC.

This clonotype was recorded at least ten times. V usage is TRBV20-1 and J usage is TRBJ2-7; 10 bases line up with TRBD2. The length of the CDR3 is 18 residues. The germline CDR1 and CDR2 sequences are DFQATT and SNEGSKA (reference sequence). With 0 bases clipped from V and 7 bases from J, the junction kept 18 bases outside the gene matches. CDR3 residues: CSARDKPLGSGRAGEQYF. CDR3 bases: TGCAGTGCTAGAGACAAGCCGCTTGGGAGCGGGAGGGCGGGGGAGCAGTACTTC.

This sequence joins TRBV5-5 and TRBJ1-5; 9 nucleotides match TRBD1. Germline loops: CDR1 SGHKS, CDR2 YYEKEE (reference sequence). V shed 0 bases and J 0 bases; nucleotides not matched to a gene: 7. The length of the CDR3 is 18 residues. The chain's CDR3 is CASSLARQGDYSNQPQHF. CDR3 coding DNA: TGTGCCAGCAGCTTGGCCCGACAGGGGGACTATAGCAATCAGCCCCAGCATTTT.

This clonotype was detected ten times or more. The chain couples TRBV2 to TRBJ2-2, with D unresolved. The CDR3 runs 16 residues. Per the germline V gene, CDR1 is SNHLY and CDR2 is FYNNEI. V was trimmed by 4 bases and J by 4 bases, leaving 16 bases between them. The CDR3 spells CASSVLGPESTGELFF. In DNA form, the CDR3 reads TGTGCCAGCAGTGTCTTAGGGCCCGAAAGCACCGGGGAGCTGTTTTTT.

V usage is TRBV6-5 and J usage is TRBJ2-3, with D perhaps TRBD2 (5 bases). The CDR3 has 16 amino acids. V dropped 0 bases and J dropped 4 bases, with 14 bases sitting between them. Germline assignment: CDR1 MNHEY and CDR2 SVGAGI. The DNA of the CDR3 is TGTGCCAGCAGTTACTCTGCGGGTAGGGAGCCAGATACGCAGTATTTT. It yields the protein CASSYSAGREPDTQYF.

The chain is built from TRBV5-1 and TRBJ2-5, with 8 nucleotides matching TRBD2. The length of the CDR3 is 14 residues. Germline lookup yields CDR1 SGHRS and CDR2 YFSETQ. Unmatched junction bases numbered 5, after V lost 3 bases and J lost 4 bases. The DNA for the CDR3 is TGCGCCAGCAGCTGGGCGGGAGGCGCAGAGACCCAGTACTTC. It encodes CASSWAGGAETQYF.

This clonotype was seen ten or more times. The chain has TRBV20-1 and TRBJ1-2, with a possible D match to TRBD1 (6 bases). This CDR3 comprises 15 residues. The germline CDR1 and CDR2 sequences are DFQATT and SNEGSKA (reference sequence). V lost 0 bases and J 3 bases, leaving 14 bases between the germline ends. The CDR3 sequence is CSARDQSRGDYGYTF. Here the CDR3 DNA reads TGCAGTGCTAGAGATCAGTCCAGGGGAGACTATGGCTACACCTTC.

The chain recombines TRBV28 with TRBJ2-1; 14 positions agree with TRBD2. The V gene end was trimmed by 6 bases and the J gene end by 3 bases; junction bases not matched to a gene: 10. The CDR3 has 18 amino acids. Per germline, CDR1 MDHEN and CDR2 SYDVKM. CDR3 amino acids: CASRVTSGGVKGYNEQFF. DNA of the CDR3: TGTGCCAGCAGGGTGACTAGCGGGGGGGTGAAGGGCTACAATGAGCAGTTCTTC.

This clonotype came up many times. This chain uses TRBV20-1 with TRBJ1-5; tentatively, D is TRBD1 (5 bases). The V gene's germline CDR1 is DFQATT and CDR2 SNEGSKA (reference sequence). The CDR3 is 15 amino acids. V gave up 5 bases and J gave up 1 base, with 15 bases separating them. The CDR3 here is CSARRTRRSNQPQHF. In DNA, the CDR3 is TGCAGTGCTCGACGGACAAGACGAAGCAATCAGCCCCAGCATTTT.

This clonotype was found many times. The genes are TRBV5-8 and TRBJ2-1, with TRBD1 identical over 9 bases. The CDR3 consists of 15 residues. Germline lookup yields CDR1 SGHTS and CDR2 YDEGEE. V dropped 4 bases and J dropped 2; count of bases not matched to a gene: 4. CDR3 protein: CASSVRTGAYNEQFF. The CDR3 bases are TGTGCCAGCAGCGTTCGGACAGGGGCCTACAATGAGCAGTTCTTC.

V gene TRBV30 combines with J gene TRBJ2-1; TRBD2 might be the D (5 bases). The CDR3 runs to 15 residues. Trimming removed 8 bases from V and 5 bases from J, with 22 bases in between. Germline CDR1 reads GTSNPN; CDR2 reads SVGIG (reference sequence). CDR3 region: CAPGNSAVMDNEQFF. DNA of the CDR3: TGTGCCCCCGGCAATTCAGCGGTTATGGACAATGAGCAGTTCTTC.

This clonotype was seen more than once but under ten times. The chain couples TRBV5-1 to TRBJ1-4; 8 nucleotides align to TRBD1. The ends lost 4 bases at V and 7 bases at J; junction bases unmatched: 9. The CDR3 extends over 15 amino acids. Germline CDR1 SGHRS, CDR2 YFSETQ. Written as DNA, the CDR3 is TGCGCCAGCAGCCGGTTACAGGGGGATGGTGAAAAACTGTTTTTT. This encodes CASSRLQGDGEKLFF.

About this clonotype: A much larger clone sits a single nucleotide away, making a read error possible. This chain joins TRBV6-2 or TRBV6-3 and TRBJ2-3; D gene unclear. V lost 7 bases to trimming and J lost 0 bases, with 17 bases between them. CDR3 length: 16 residues. Germline CDR1 reads MNHEY; CDR2 reads SVGEGT. CDR3 bases: TGTGCCAGCACCCCCAACGGGCTGGAGAGCACAGATACGCAGTATTTT. It is translated as CASTPNGLESTDTQYF.

The table lists this clonotype with many counts. This chain connects TRBV24-1 to TRBJ1-1; D is unclear. The germline V gene encodes CDR1 KGHDR and CDR2 SFDVKD. V was cut by 3 bases and J by 11 bases, with 18 bases left in between. The CDR3 sequence is 14 residues long. CDR3 amino acids: CATSDLPDLRGAFF. The DNA for the CDR3 is TGTGCCACCAGTGATCTGCCGGACTTAAGAGGGGCTTTCTTT.

In the case of this clonotype: Since a much larger clone is just one base distant, this may be a read error. V gene TRBV29-1 combines with J gene TRBJ1-2; D gene unclear. V gave up 6 bases and J gave up 6 bases, with 11 bases separating them. CDR1 is SQVTM, CDR2 ANQGSEA, per germline. This CDR3 region has 11 residues. The CDR3 coding sequence is TGCAGCGTACAAGGGCGGGATGGCTACACCTTC. The encoded protein is CSVQGRDGYTF.

A remark on this clonotype: One base away lies a much larger clone, so this may be a sequencing read error. The V call is TRBV7-3, the J call TRBJ2-3; D may be TRBD2 (6 bases). The CDR3 is 16 amino acids. The germline CDR1 and CDR2 sequences are SGHTA and FQGTGA. CDR3 loop: CASNLMGGLGTDTQYF. DNA of the CDR3: TGTGCCAGCAACTTAATGGGGGGACTTGGCACAGATACGCAGTATTTT.

This clonotype has at least ten counts. CDR3 residues: CASSGTAHRELFF. CDR3 nucleotides: TGTGCCAGCAGTGGGACTGCCCACCGGGAGCTGTTTTTT. This chain connects TRBV12-3 or TRBV12-4 to TRBJ2-2; D perhaps matches TRBD2 (6 bases). Between the trimmed V and J ends, which lost 5 bases and 9 bases, there was a span of 13 bases. This CDR3 comprises 13 residues.

This clonotype occurred a few times. The chain carries TRBV2 and TRBJ1-4; D not certain. Trimming left V 5 bases short and J 5 bases short, with 12 bases between. The CDR3 loop spans 14 amino acids. Germline values: CDR1 SNHLY, CDR2 FYNNEI. Here the CDR3 DNA reads TGTGCCAGCAGTCATCGGAAGATCAATGAAAAACTGTTTTTT. It yields the protein CASSHRKINEKLFF.

This clonotype has only a few counts. This chain joins TRBV5-1 and TRBJ2-3; D not certain. The CDR3 is 11 amino acids. The germline CDR1 and CDR2 sequences are SGHRS and YFSETQ. Trimming took 6 bases from V and 4 from J, leaving 6 bases between them. The chain's CDR3 is CASNSPDTQYF. DNA for the CDR3: TGCGCCAGCAACTCCCCAGATACGCAGTATTTT.

The gene calls are TRBV5-5 and TRBJ2-3; D is possibly TRBD1 (5 bases). Trimming cost V 1 base and J 5 bases, with 11 bases left between them. Germline loops: CDR1 SGHKS, CDR2 YYEKEE (reference sequence). CDR3 length: 14 residues. The CDR3 is CASSLSPGLDTQYF. DNA of the CDR3: TGTGCCAGCAGCTTGTCCCCAGGGTTAGATACGCAGTATTTT.